The clone carrying this TCR beta chain was seen many times. Its matching antigen is unknown. The CDR3 regions of TCR beta were amplified from RNA transcripts. An initial round of RT-PCR targeting the TCR CDR3 relied on the HTBI primer set. In TCRdb, the multiplex PCR reads were re-called with MiXCR into one record per CDR3 protein. The data contain a few hundred thousand distinct CDR3 sequences, roughly 50% of them seen just once; the ten biggest clones take up around 7.7%. The length of the CDR3 is 13 residues. Germline trimming cut 6 bases from V and 5 bases from J; bases unmatched to any gene: 4. The germline gives CDR1 DFQATT, CDR2 SNEGSKA (reference sequence). This entry is derived from a study of T cells in Graves' hyperthyroidism and ophthalmopathy. Overall study findings and caveats: Ophthalmopathy, which appeared later, was predicted by the model a median around 6.5 months before onset.

The genes are TRBV20-1 and TRBJ2-2, with 9 bases aligning to TRBD2. The sequenced sample consisted of peripheral blood or thyroid tissue (not recorded which). The receptor was isolated from a woman aged 18-35 years with Graves' hyperthyroidism. CDR3 in DNA: TGCAGTGCATGGACTAGCGAGACCGGGGAGCTGTTTTTT. Translated: CSAWTSETGELFF.